This T cell receptor (beta chain) was identified in a study of cytomegalovirus exposure and HLA in healthy donors. Whole-study results and caveats: For cytomegalovirus status, the classifier reportedly gave diagnoses with high specificity and sensitivity. A later analysis linked a missense DCLRE1C variant to TCR beta V- and J-gene trimming.

This CDR3 has 17 amino acids. CDR1 SGDLS and CDR2 YYNGEE come from the germline V gene. Healthy individuals who donated bone marrow served as the donors. PCR used 60 Vbeta primers and 13 Jbeta primers. In the study's own analysis: The authors later counted some 76 million unique TCR beta chains, some 11 million of them shared. The table came from immunoSEQ multiplex PCR; TCRdb's copy has only in-frame clones and leaves some out. V, J and clone size are those of that table, while D and trimming were read from the DNA. The sample shows about 76,000 clones, about 76% of them seen only once. For this clone: Its antigen remains unidentified. A read error may produce the germline difference seen at one junction end.

The chain links TRBV9 to TRBJ2-2; TRBD2 agrees at 11 bases. The TCR was taken from a male donor in good health and CMV-seropositive. The specimen was PBMCs. CDR3 nucleotides: TGTGCCAGCAGCGGGGTAGCGGGGGGGCCGAAGACCGGGGAGCTGTTTTTT. This codes for CASSGVAGGPKTGELFF.